This T cell receptor beta chain was profiled in a study of beta chain features in type 1 diabetes. Germline V gene data show CDR1 as DFQATT and CDR2 as SNEGSKA (reference sequence). This CDR3 region has 11 residues. Trimming took 6 bases from V and 4 from J, leaving 9 bases between them. General study results and limits: Type 1 diabetes patients had moderately but significantly shorter TCRB CDR3s in all four CD4+ subsets.

Every bit of the isolated RNA underwent reverse transcription, so sequencing read expressed TCRB transcripts. Sequenced by immunoSEQ multiplex PCR; TCRdb stores in-frame clones only, minus some. The table records a few hundred thousand clones, around an eighth of them present only once. A note on this clone: Its matching antigen is unknown.

The V call is TRBV20-1, the J call TRBJ1-2; no firm D call. This TCR was sampled from a woman between 18 and 30 years old with type 1 diabetes. The source material was naive CD4+ T cells from blood. Here the CDR3 reads CSAERGYGYTF. In DNA form, the CDR3 reads TGCAGTGCCGAGAGAGGCTATGGCTACACCTTC.